A selection of T cell receptor beta chains follows, all from one sample in a study of blood T cell repertoires in COVID-19. Sequenced by immunoSEQ multiplex PCR; TCRdb stores in-frame clones only, minus some. The sample includes around 290,000 clones, around nine tenths of them seen just once. Sequencing was performed on PBMCs or T cells enriched from blood (not recorded which). Receptor source: a middle-aged woman who had recovered from COVID-19. Each CDR3 is given with its conserved first and last residue. Fields, in order: CDR3 protein, J gene, CDR3 length, V gene.

CDR3 protein: CASSTHLNQGNGYTF; J gene: TRBJ1-2; CDR3 length: 15; V gene: TRBV9
CDR3 protein: CASSSGQANTGELFF; J gene: TRBJ2-2; CDR3 length: 15; V gene: TRBV5-1
CDR3 protein: CASSLVEGRETQYF; J gene: TRBJ2-5; CDR3 length: 14; V gene: TRBV7-9
CDR3 protein: CASSGQGSEQFF; J gene: TRBJ2-1; CDR3 length: 12; V gene: TRBV9
CDR3 protein: CASSTGQSNEKLFF; J gene: TRBJ1-4; CDR3 length: 14; V gene: TRBV5-6
CDR3 protein: CASKTGPNTGELFF; J gene: TRBJ2-2; CDR3 length: 14; V gene: TRBV7-9
CDR3 protein: CASSQGPRQYNSPLHF; J gene: TRBJ1-6; CDR3 length: 16; V gene: TRBV3-1/TRBV3-2
CDR3 protein: CASSYHPSDYSYGYTF; J gene: TRBJ1-2; CDR3 length: 16; V gene: TRBV6-2/TRBV6-3
CDR3 protein: CASSLGFAQGWGRNTEAFF; J gene: TRBJ1-1; CDR3 length: 19; V gene: TRBV18
CDR3 protein: CASPQNEGQISIYEQYF; J gene: TRBJ2-7; CDR3 length: 17; V gene: TRBV23-1
CDR3 protein: CASSGGLAGHIEQFF; J gene: TRBJ2-1; CDR3 length: 15; V gene: TRBV7-2
CDR3 protein: CASSLRTGTFQETQYF; J gene: TRBJ2-5; CDR3 length: 16; V gene: TRBV5-1
CDR3 protein: CASRRTGSQETQYF; J gene: TRBJ2-5; CDR3 length: 14; V gene: TRBV19
CDR3 protein: CASNREGAIMSEQYF; J gene: TRBJ2-7; CDR3 length: 15; V gene: TRBV6-5
CDR3 protein: CASSSRETVETQYF; J gene: TRBJ2-5; CDR3 length: 14; V gene: TRBV19
CDR3 protein: CASSTGQDNEKLFF; J gene: TRBJ1-4; CDR3 length: 14; V gene: TRBV5-1
CDR3 protein: CAWSEKGGSFNQPQHF; J gene: TRBJ1-5; CDR3 length: 16; V gene: TRBV30
CDR3 protein: CASSRSGTDNEQFF; J gene: TRBJ2-1; CDR3 length: 14; V gene: TRBV5-1
CDR3 protein: CASSLERSFDTQYF; J gene: TRBJ2-3; CDR3 length: 14; V gene: TRBV7-2
CDR3 protein: CASSQAALRPREQFF; J gene: TRBJ2-1; CDR3 length: 15; V gene: TRBV14
CDR3 protein: CAWSPGAGYGYTF; J gene: TRBJ1-2; CDR3 length: 13; V gene: TRBV30
CDR3 protein: CSVQGDSTSQPQHF; J gene: TRBJ1-5; CDR3 length: 14; V gene: TRBV29-1
CDR3 protein: CASSKARTRHSYNEQFF; J gene: TRBJ2-1; CDR3 length: 17; V gene: TRBV21-1
CDR3 protein: CASSVGGAGGFYNEQFF; J gene: TRBJ2-1; CDR3 length: 17; V gene: TRBV9
CDR3 protein: CASSAMGTIYEQYF; J gene: TRBJ2-7; CDR3 length: 14; V gene: TRBV7-9
CDR3 protein: CASSNSGRVYEQYF; J gene: TRBJ2-7; CDR3 length: 14; V gene: TRBV2
CDR3 protein: CASSLEVMENTGELFF; J gene: TRBJ2-2; CDR3 length: 16; V gene: TRBV5-1
CDR3 protein: CASRLAGGPTGELFF; J gene: TRBJ2-2; CDR3 length: 15; V gene: TRBV5-4
CDR3 protein: CSVGSRVNEQYF; J gene: TRBJ2-7; CDR3 length: 12; V gene: TRBV29-1
CDR3 protein: CASSQGGNQPQHF; J gene: TRBJ1-5; CDR3 length: 13; V gene: TRBV18
CDR3 protein: CASSYRGQGARGYTF; J gene: TRBJ1-2; CDR3 length: 15; V gene: TRBV6-5
CDR3 protein: CATSRFRTGRLAGANVLTF; J gene: TRBJ2-6; CDR3 length: 19; V gene: TRBV15
CDR3 protein: CASSPGQGGGNTEAFF; J gene: TRBJ1-1; CDR3 length: 16; V gene: TRBV18
CDR3 protein: CASRQFPDWGYGYTF; J gene: TRBJ1-2; CDR3 length: 15; V gene: TRBV5-1